This TCR beta chain was observed in a study of regulatory T cells in long-lasting Graves disease. Study in general: By definition, persistent Graves' disease involved antithyroid drugs for over 5 years alongside positive TSH receptor antibodies.

Assembly of TCR beta libraries relied on iRepertoire HTBI primers together with Arm-PCR of CDR3 regions. Using its own MiXCR run on the multiplex PCR reads, TCRdb lists one record per CDR3 protein. The table has approximately 290,000 distinct CDR3 sequences, around 23% seen once. Findings and caveats of the study: Shared public clonotypes totalled 2,741 in persistent patients, compared with about 930 in new patients.

Germline lookup yields CDR1 MNHNS and CDR2 SASEGT. The CDR3 sequence is 15 residues long. Trimming pared 6 bases from V and 0 bases from J, leaving 12 bases between. Time point specified: persistent/refractory GD, antithyroid drugs over 5 years with positive TRAb. Extracted RNA from PBMCs served as the source of the TCR library. An approximately 10-milliliter sample of peripheral blood was drawn into EDTA tubes. To note about this clonotype: The target antigen is unknown.

The chain combines TRBV6-1 with TRBJ1-5; D gene ambiguous. This TCR was sampled from a female donor with Graves disease. This specimen was peripheral blood mononuclear cells (PBMCs), taken when the disease was refractory, from a patient treated with antithyroid drugs. CDR3: CASRGFRNSNQPQHF. CDR3 bases: TGTGCCAGCAGGGGCTTCAGGAATAGCAATCAGCCCCAGCATTTT.